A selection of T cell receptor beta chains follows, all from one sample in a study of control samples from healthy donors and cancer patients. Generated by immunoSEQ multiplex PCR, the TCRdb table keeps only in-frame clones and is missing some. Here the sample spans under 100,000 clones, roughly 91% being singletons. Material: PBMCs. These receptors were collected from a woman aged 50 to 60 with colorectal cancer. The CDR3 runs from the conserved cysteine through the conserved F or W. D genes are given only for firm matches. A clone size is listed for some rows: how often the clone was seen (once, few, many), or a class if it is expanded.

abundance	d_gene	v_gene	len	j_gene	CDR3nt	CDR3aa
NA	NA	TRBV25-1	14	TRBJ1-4	TGTGCCAGCAGTGAATTCGGAGCTAATGAAAAACTGTTTTTT	CASSEFGANEKLFF
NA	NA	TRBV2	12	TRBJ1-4	TGTGCCAGCAGCTGGACTAATGAAAAACTGTTTTTT	CASSWTNEKLFF
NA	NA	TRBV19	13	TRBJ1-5	TGTGCCAGTAGTTTGGGGGAAAAACAGCCCCAGCATTTT	CASSLGEKQPQHF
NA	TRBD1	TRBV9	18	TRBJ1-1	TGTGCCAGCAGCGTAGCTACGACAGGGGGAGGAGGGAACACTGAAGCTTTCTTT	CASSVATTGGGGNTEAFF
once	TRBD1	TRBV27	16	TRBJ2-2	TGTGCCAGCAAGCCCACCGGGACAGGATGGACCGGGGAGCTGTTTTTT	CASKPTGTGWTGELFF
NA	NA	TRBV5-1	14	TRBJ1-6	TGCGCCAGCAGCGGATCAACACCGAATTCACCCCTCCACTTT	CASSGSTPNSPLHF
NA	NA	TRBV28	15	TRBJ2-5	TGTGCCAGCAGTTTACCAGGGTTGTTACAAGAGACCCAGTACTTC	CASSLPGLLQETQYF
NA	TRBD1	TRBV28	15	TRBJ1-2	TGTGCCAGCAGAGCCGGGACAGGAAGCTCCCATGGCTACACCTTC	CASRAGTGSSHGYTF
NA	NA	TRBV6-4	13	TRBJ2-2	TGTGCCAGCAGCCGACGGGACTCCCGGGGAGCTGTTTTT	CASSRRDSRGAVF
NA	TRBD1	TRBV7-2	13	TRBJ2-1	TGTGCCAGCGCACAGGGGGACCTCAATGAGCAGTTCTTC	CASAQGDLNEQFF
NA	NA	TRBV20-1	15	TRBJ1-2	TGCAGTGCAAGTAGTGGGCGTGGGGGGGCCTATGGCTACACCTTC	CSASSGRGGAYGYTF
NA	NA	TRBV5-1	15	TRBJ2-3	TGCGCCAGCAGCTTTGGGACCCTTAGCACAGATACGCAGTATTTT	CASSFGTLSTDTQYF
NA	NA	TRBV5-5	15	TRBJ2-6	TGTGCCAGCAGCTTTGGCCAGCCTGGGGCCAACGTCCTGACTTTC	CASSFGQPGANVLTF
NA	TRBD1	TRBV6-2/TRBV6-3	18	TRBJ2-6	TGTGCCAGCAGTTACACTCTCGGGACAGCCTCTGGGGCCAACGTCCTGACTTTC	CASSYTLGTASGANVLTF
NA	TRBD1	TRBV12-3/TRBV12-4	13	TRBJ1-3	TGTGCCAGCAGACGACAGGGAGGAAACACCATATATTTT	CASRRQGGNTIYF
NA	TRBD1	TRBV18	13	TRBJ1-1	TGTGCCAGCTTATCGACAGGGGCAGCTGAAGCTTTCTTT	CASLSTGAAEAFF
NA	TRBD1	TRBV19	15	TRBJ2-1	TGTGCCAGTAGTATAGAGACAGGGGCCTACAATGAGCAGTTCTTC	CASSIETGAYNEQFF
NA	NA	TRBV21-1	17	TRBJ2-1	TGTGCCAGCAGCAAAGTTAGGTTGGGGAGCTCCTACAATGAGCAGTTCTTC	CASSKVRLGSSYNEQFF
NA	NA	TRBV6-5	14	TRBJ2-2	TGTGCCAGCAGCTGGGGGGCGGTGTCCGGGGAGCTGTTTTTT	CASSWGAVSGELFF
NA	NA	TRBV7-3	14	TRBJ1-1	TGTGCCAGCAGCCCCCAGGGAGAGAACACTGAAGCTTTCTTT	CASSPQGENTEAFF
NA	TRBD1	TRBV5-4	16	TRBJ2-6	TGTGCCAGCAGCTTAAAAGGGGGCGCCGGGGCCAACGTCCTGACTTTC	CASSLKGGAGANVLTF
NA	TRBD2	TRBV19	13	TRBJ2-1	TGTGCCAGTAGCGTGGGAGGGGACAATGAGCAGTTCTTC	CASSVGGDNEQFF
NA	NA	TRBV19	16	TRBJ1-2	TGTGCCAGTAGCTCACAATTGGGAAGACTTGGATATGGCTACACCTTC	CASSSQLGRLGYGYTF
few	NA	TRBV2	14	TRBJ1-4	TGTGCCAGCCAGCTCAGGGGATATGATGAAAAACTGTTTTTT	CASQLRGYDEKLFF
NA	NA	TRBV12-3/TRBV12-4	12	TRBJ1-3	TGTGCCAGCAGTCAATCTGGAAACACCATATATTTT	CASSQSGNTIYF
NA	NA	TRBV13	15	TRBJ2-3	TGTGCCAGCAGCTTAGCAGGACTGAACACAGATACGCAGTATTTT	CASSLAGLNTDTQYF
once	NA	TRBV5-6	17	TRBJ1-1	TGTGCCAGCAGCTTGGCCCCAGGGGTGGCGGAGAACACTGAAGCTTTCTTT	CASSLAPGVAENTEAFF
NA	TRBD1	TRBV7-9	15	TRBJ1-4	TGTGCCAGCAGCTCGCAGGGGGCAACTAATGAAAAACTGTTTTTT	CASSSQGATNEKLFF
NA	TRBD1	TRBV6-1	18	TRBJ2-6	TGTGCCAGCAGTGATGTGGACAGGGGGGCCACTGGGGCCAACGTCCTGACTTTC	CASSDVDRGATGANVLTF
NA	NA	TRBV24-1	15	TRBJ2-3	TGTGCCACCAGTGTAGATCGGGCTAGCCCAGATACGCAGTATTTT	CATSVDRASPDTQYF
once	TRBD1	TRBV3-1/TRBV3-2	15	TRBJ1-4	TGTGCCAGCAGCCCCAGGGGGTCGAATAATGAAAAACTGTTTTTT	CASSPRGSNNEKLFF
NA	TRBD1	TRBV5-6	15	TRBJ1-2	TGTGCCAGCAGCTTCTGGGACAGGGGTATCTATGGCTACACCTTC	CASSFWDRGIYGYTF
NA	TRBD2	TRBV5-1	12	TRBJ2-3	TGCGCCAGCAGCTTGAGAGCGGGGGAGCAGTATTTT	CASSLRAGEQYF
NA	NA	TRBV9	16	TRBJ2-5	TGTGCCAGCAGCGAACTCGGGACAAGGCGAGGGGAGACCCAGTACTTC	CASSELGTRRGETQYF
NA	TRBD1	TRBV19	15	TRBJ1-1	TGTGCCAGTACCACAGGGGGAAGGGTGAACACTGAAGCTTTCTTT	CASTTGGRVNTEAFF
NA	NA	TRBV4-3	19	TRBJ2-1	TGCGCCAGCAGCCAAGAGAGAGGGGGTGCCTTGAGCTCCTACAATGAGCAGTTCTTC	CASSQERGGALSSYNEQFF